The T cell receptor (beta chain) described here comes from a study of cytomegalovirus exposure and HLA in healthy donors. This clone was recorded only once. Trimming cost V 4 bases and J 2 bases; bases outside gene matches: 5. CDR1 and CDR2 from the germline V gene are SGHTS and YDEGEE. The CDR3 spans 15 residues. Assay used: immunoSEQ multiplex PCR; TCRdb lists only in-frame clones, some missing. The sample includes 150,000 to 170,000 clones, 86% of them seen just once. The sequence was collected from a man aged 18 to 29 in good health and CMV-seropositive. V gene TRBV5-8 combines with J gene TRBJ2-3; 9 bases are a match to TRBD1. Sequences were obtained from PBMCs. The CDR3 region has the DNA TGTGCCAGCAGCCACGACAGGGGGAACACAGATACGCAGTATTTT. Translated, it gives CASSHDRGNTDTQYF.